The 8 T cell receptor beta chains below all came from one sample that was sequenced in a study of cytomegalovirus exposure and HLA in healthy donors. The PCR used 60 Vbeta and 13 Jbeta primers. Some clones are missing from TCRdb's copy, which holds only in-frame ones; the method was immunoSEQ multiplex PCR. The sample records 100,000 to 150,000 clones, about two thirds being singletons. Source material: PBMCs. These receptors came from a man aged 50 to 60 in good health and CMV-seropositive.

The CDR3, as DNA: TGCAGTGCTGGACATGGGGAGACCCAGTACTTC. Translating it yields CSAGHGETQYF. This chain uses TRBV20-1 with TRBJ2-5; perhaps TRBD1 as D (5 bases). The germline V gene has CDR1 DFQATT and CDR2 SNEGSKA (reference sequence). The CDR3 loop spans 11 amino acids. The V end lost 5 bases, the J end lost 5 bases, and 9 bases lay between the germline ends.

The table lists this clone with a few counts. The chain recombines TRBV6-1 with TRBJ2-2; tentatively, D is TRBD2 (6 bases). Per germline, CDR1 MNHNS and CDR2 SASEGT. The CDR3 has 15 residues. The V gene lost 11 bases and the J gene lost 1 base, with 17 bases spanning the gap. The chain's CDR3 is CASSGGGLNTGELFF. The CDR3 nucleotides are TGTGCCTCCTCAGGTGGGGGGTTGAACACCGGGGAGCTGTTTTTT.

The chain combines TRBV2 with TRBJ2-7; a possible D gene is TRBD2 (7 bases). The CDR3 sequence is 15 residues long. Looked up from germline, CDR1 is SNHLY and CDR2 is FYNNEI. Trimming stripped 6 bases from V and 2 bases from J, with 17 bases between. The DNA of the CDR3 is TGTGCCAGCAGCGGGGGGAGGGGGAGCCCCTACGAGCAGTACTTC. Protein product: CASSGGRGSPYEQYF.

This chain joins TRBV10-3 and TRBJ1-2; D not certain. CDR1 and CDR2 (germline): ENHRY, SYGVKD. CDR3 length equals 12 residues. Trimming left V 4 bases short and J 1 base short, with 4 bases between. The CDR3 DNA is TGTGCCATCAGTGCAGTTAACTATGGCTACACCTTC. Translated, it gives CAISAVNYGYTF.

A word on this clone: Other nucleotide sequences from this sample produce the same CDR3. This chain joins TRBV6-5 and TRBJ1-2, with a possible D match to TRBD1 (6 bases). The CDR3 totals 14 residues. CDR1 MNHEY and CDR2 SVGAGI come from the germline V gene. Trimming left V 0 bases short and J 5 bases short, with 10 bases between. CDR3 sequence (DNA): TGTGCCAGCAGTTACTCGGGGGCAGTGTATGGCTACACCTTC. Residues: CASSYSGAVYGYTF.

The rearrangement links TRBV6-5 to TRBJ2-6; the D gene is possibly TRBD1 (5 bases). Germline CDR1 is MNHEY and CDR2 is SVGAGI. The CDR3 is 15 amino acids. The V end was cut by 2 bases, the J end by 2 bases, with 7 bases between. In DNA, the CDR3 is TGTGCCAGCAGTTACGACAGACCTGGGGCCAACGTCCTGACTTTC. It translates to CASSYDRPGANVLTF.

This rearrangement joins TRBV5-1 to TRBJ1-2, with D possibly matching TRBD1 (5 bases). V lost 3 bases to trimming and J lost 2 bases, with 11 bases between them. The germline gives CDR1 SGHRS, CDR2 YFSETQ. The CDR3 covers 14 residues. CDR3: CASSWGEGNYGYTF. In DNA, the CDR3 is TGCGCCAGCAGCTGGGGGGAAGGGAACTATGGCTACACCTTC.

The chain couples TRBV5-6 to TRBJ1-5; 8 nucleotides align to TRBD1. CDR3 length: 18 amino acids. V lost 4 bases and J lost 2; bases outside the gene matches: 14. CDR1 and CDR2 from the germline V gene are SGHDT and YYEEEE. The CDR3 loop is CASSQARQGRVGNQPQHF. CDR3 bases: TGTGCCAGCAGCCAGGCTCGACAGGGGAGGGTTGGCAATCAGCCCCAGCATTTT.